Listed below are T cell receptor beta chains from one sample, sequenced in a study of T cells in tuberculosis. Generated by immunoSEQ multiplex PCR, the TCRdb table keeps only in-frame clones and is missing some. Here the sample spans about 50,000 clones, about 95% being singletons. The sequences come from PBMCs, collected at tuberculosis diagnosis. Source of these receptors: an adult with tuberculosis. Each CDR3 is given with its conserved first and last residue. D genes are given only for firm matches. The size entry is marked missing in some rows and otherwise reads once, few, many or a size class.

clone_size: .
v_call: TRBV25-1
d_call: .
j_call: TRBJ1-5
cdr3_nt: TGTGCCAGCAGTGCTTCGGGGAATCAGCCCCAGCATTTT
cdr3_aa: CASSASGNQPQHF

clone_size: .
v_call: TRBV30
d_call: .
j_call: TRBJ2-5
cdr3_nt: TGTGCCTGGAGGCGGGGTGGTGTCCTGGAGACCCAGTACTTC
cdr3_aa: CAWRRGGVLETQYF

clone_size: .
v_call: TRBV4-3
d_call: TRBD1
j_call: TRBJ1-2
cdr3_nt: TGCGCCAGCAGCCCGAGGGGACAGGGGGCCTATGGCTACACCTTC
cdr3_aa: CASSPRGQGAYGYTF

clone_size: .
v_call: TRBV29-1
d_call: .
j_call: TRBJ1-1
cdr3_nt: TGCAGCGTTGCCCGGTGGGGGCAGAACACTGAAGCTTTCTTT
cdr3_aa: CSVARWGQNTEAFF

clone_size: .
v_call: TRBV2
d_call: .
j_call: TRBJ1-2
cdr3_nt: TGTGCCAGCAGTGAGAGCGGGTTCTATGGCTACACCTTC
cdr3_aa: CASSESGFYGYTF

clone_size: .
v_call: TRBV19
d_call: TRBD2
j_call: TRBJ2-1
cdr3_nt: TGTGCCAGTAGTATAGGGGGACTAGCCTACAATGAGCAGTTCTTC
cdr3_aa: CASSIGGLAYNEQFF

clone_size: .
v_call: TRBV9
d_call: .
j_call: TRBJ2-6
cdr3_nt: TGTGCCAGCAGCGTATTAACAGGGAGCGGGGCCAACGTCCTGACTTTC
cdr3_aa: CASSVLTGSGANVLTF

clone_size: .
v_call: TRBV5-1
d_call: TRBD1
j_call: TRBJ1-3
cdr3_nt: TGCGCCAGCAGCTTGGACAGGGGTAGAAACACCATATATTTT
cdr3_aa: CASSLDRGRNTIYF

clone_size: .
v_call: TRBV23-1
d_call: .
j_call: TRBJ2-7
cdr3_nt: TGCGCCAACCCGTCGACAAGAAGCTCCTACGAGCAGTACTTC
cdr3_aa: CANPSTRSSYEQYF

clone_size: .
v_call: TRBV30
d_call: TRBD2
j_call: TRBJ2-3
cdr3_nt: TGTGCCTGGGTCTCCGGGACTAGGAGACTCGGCACAGATACGCAGTATTTT
cdr3_aa: CAWVSGTRRLGTDTQYF

clone_size: .
v_call: TRBV28
d_call: .
j_call: TRBJ1-2
cdr3_nt: TGTGCCAGCAGTTTAAGGAGGGGCACCTTC
cdr3_aa: CASSLRRGTF

clone_size: .
v_call: TRBV5-1
d_call: .
j_call: TRBJ2-3
cdr3_nt: TGCGCCAGCAGCTTGGTGGCTAGGTCTTCCCCGGATACGCAGTATTTT
cdr3_aa: CASSLVARSSPDTQYF

clone_size: .
v_call: TRBV7-2
d_call: TRBD2
j_call: TRBJ2-5
cdr3_nt: TGTGCCAGCAGCTCGTTAGCGGGATTCCAAGAGACCCAGTACTTC
cdr3_aa: CASSSLAGFQETQYF

clone_size: few
v_call: TRBV15
d_call: TRBD2
j_call: TRBJ2-1
cdr3_nt: TGTGCCACCAGCAGAGAACCAGCGGGGTACAATGAGCAGTTCTTC
cdr3_aa: CATSREPAGYNEQFF

clone_size: .
v_call: TRBV9
d_call: .
j_call: TRBJ1-2
cdr3_nt: TGTGCCAGCAATCGGGACGCGCGCCTCGCGGGGGGCTACACCTTC
cdr3_aa: CASNRDARLAGGYTF

clone_size: .
v_call: TRBV7-2
d_call: TRBD1
j_call: TRBJ2-7
cdr3_nt: TGTGCCAGCAGGTTGGGACAGGGTCGAAACGAGCAGTACTTC
cdr3_aa: CASRLGQGRNEQYF

clone_size: once
v_call: TRBV2
d_call: .
j_call: TRBJ2-1
cdr3_nt: TGTGCCAGCACCGTAAAAAATGAGCAGTTCTTC
cdr3_aa: CASTVKNEQFF

clone_size: once
v_call: TRBV9
d_call: TRBD1
j_call: TRBJ1-1
cdr3_nt: TGTGCCAGCAGCGTAGGAGGGGGACAGGGTAGGGCTTTCTTT
cdr3_aa: CASSVGGGQGRAFF

clone_size: .
v_call: TRBV7-2
d_call: TRBD1
j_call: TRBJ1-4
cdr3_nt: TGTGCCAGCAGCAACCGGGACAGGGCTGAAAAACTGTTTTTT
cdr3_aa: CASSNRDRAEKLFF

clone_size: .
v_call: TRBV5-1
d_call: TRBD1
j_call: TRBJ1-2
cdr3_nt: TGCGCCAGCAGCTCGGGACAGGGGGCAGGCTACACCTTC
cdr3_aa: CASSSGQGAGYTF

clone_size: .
v_call: TRBV28
d_call: .
j_call: TRBJ1-2
cdr3_nt: TGTGCCGGCAGTTCCGGGTTAGACTATGGCTACACCTTC
cdr3_aa: CAGSSGLDYGYTF

clone_size: .
v_call: TRBV2
d_call: .
j_call: TRBJ1-3
cdr3_nt: TGTGCCAGTGAGAGCTCCCGCTCTGGAAACACCATATATTTT
cdr3_aa: CASESSRSGNTIYF

clone_size: .
v_call: TRBV5-6
d_call: .
j_call: TRBJ2-3
cdr3_nt: TGTGCCAGCAGCTTGAGGGCAGGACACGGCGGGGCAGATACGCAGTATTTT
cdr3_aa: CASSLRAGHGGADTQYF

clone_size: .
v_call: TRBV11-2
d_call: TRBD1
j_call: TRBJ2-7
cdr3_nt: TGTGCCAGCAGCTTAGGGCAGACAGGGGGTTTCTCCTACGAGCAGTACTTC
cdr3_aa: CASSLGQTGGFSYEQYF

clone_size: .
v_call: TRBV29-1
d_call: TRBD2
j_call: TRBJ2-1
cdr3_nt: TGCAGCGTTGAAGATCGTAGGACTAGCAATAACTCCTACAATGAGCAGTTCTTC
cdr3_aa: CSVEDRRTSNNSYNEQFF

clone_size: .
v_call: TRBV19
d_call: .
j_call: TRBJ1-2
cdr3_nt: TGTGCCAGTAGTATCTGGGAGGGTAACTATGGCTACACCTTC
cdr3_aa: CASSIWEGNYGYTF

clone_size: .
v_call: TRBV27
d_call: TRBD2
j_call: TRBJ2-5
cdr3_nt: TGTGCCAGCAGTGGACTAGCAGAGACCCAGTACTTC
cdr3_aa: CASSGLAETQYF

clone_size: .
v_call: TRBV5-6
d_call: .
j_call: TRBJ2-1
cdr3_nt: TGTGCCAGCAGCTTGGTGTTGCTCGGGCGGGATGAGCAGTTCTTC
cdr3_aa: CASSLVLLGRDEQFF

clone_size: .
v_call: TRBV10-2
d_call: .
j_call: TRBJ2-7
cdr3_nt: TGCGCCACCACTACGGGGGGCGCGAACTACGAGCAGTACTTC
cdr3_aa: CATTTGGANYEQYF

clone_size: .
v_call: TRBV9
d_call: .
j_call: TRBJ1-2
cdr3_nt: TGTGCCAGCAGCGGACTGGCTGGCTATGGCTACACCTTC
cdr3_aa: CASSGLAGYGYTF

clone_size: .
v_call: TRBV18
d_call: .
j_call: TRBJ2-7
cdr3_nt: TGTGCCAGCTCACCACCCGGGGGATCCGAGCAGTACTTC
cdr3_aa: CASSPPGGSEQYF

clone_size: .
v_call: TRBV6-6
d_call: .
j_call: TRBJ2-2
cdr3_nt: TGTGCCACTATAGCCGGAAGCTTGGCCGGGGAGCTGTTTTTT
cdr3_aa: CATIAGSLAGELFF

clone_size: .
v_call: TRBV7-9
d_call: TRBD1
j_call: TRBJ2-7
cdr3_nt: TGTGCCAGCAGCTCCGACAGGGGGAAGTTCTACGAGCAGTACTTC
cdr3_aa: CASSSDRGKFYEQYF

clone_size: .
v_call: TRBV7-2
d_call: .
j_call: TRBJ1-3
cdr3_nt: TGTGCCAGCAGCCCCCAAGGCGGCGGAAACACCATATATTTT
cdr3_aa: CASSPQGGGNTIYF

clone_size: .
v_call: TRBV10-3
d_call: TRBD2
j_call: TRBJ2-7
cdr3_nt: TGTGCCATCAGTGAGGGGACTAGCGGGTCCTACGAGCAGTACTTC
cdr3_aa: CAISEGTSGSYEQYF

clone_size: .
v_call: TRBV7-3
d_call: TRBD2
j_call: TRBJ2-3
cdr3_nt: TGTGCCAGCAGCGAGACTAGCGTTTCAGATACGCAGTATTTT
cdr3_aa: CASSETSVSDTQYF

clone_size: .
v_call: TRBV6-5
d_call: .
j_call: TRBJ2-7
cdr3_nt: TGTGCCAGCAGTTACTCGCTAAAACCCTCCTACGAGCAGTACTTC
cdr3_aa: CASSYSLKPSYEQYF

clone_size: .
v_call: TRBV7-9
d_call: .
j_call: TRBJ1-2
cdr3_nt: TGTGCCAGCAGCTTAGGACAGGCCGCTAACTATGGCTACACCTTC
cdr3_aa: CASSLGQAANYGYTF

clone_size: .
v_call: TRBV6-5
d_call: TRBD2
j_call: TRBJ2-2
cdr3_nt: TGTGCCAGCAGGAAACTAGCGGGAAACACCGGGGAGCTGTTTTTT
cdr3_aa: CASRKLAGNTGELFF

clone_size: .
v_call: TRBV7-9
d_call: .
j_call: TRBJ2-7
cdr3_nt: TGTGCCAGCAGCTTAGGTACGGAGGAGCAGTACTTC
cdr3_aa: CASSLGTEEQYF

clone_size: .
v_call: TRBV30
d_call: .
j_call: TRBJ2-1
cdr3_nt: TGTGCCTGTCAGAGTGGGAGCTCCTACAATGAGCAGTTCTTC
cdr3_aa: CACQSGSSYNEQFF

clone_size: .
v_call: TRBV20-1
d_call: .
j_call: TRBJ2-5
cdr3_nt: TGCAGCATTACAGGTCAAGAGACCCAGTACTTC
cdr3_aa: CSITGQETQYF

clone_size: .
v_call: TRBV30
d_call: .
j_call: TRBJ2-3
cdr3_nt: TGTGCCTGGAGTGCACAGGCGCCGAGCACAGATACGCAGTATTTT
cdr3_aa: CAWSAQAPSTDTQYF

clone_size: .
v_call: TRBV11-2
d_call: TRBD1
j_call: TRBJ1-6
cdr3_nt: TGTGCCAGCAAAAGGACAGGCTGGAATTCACCCCTCCACTTT
cdr3_aa: CASKRTGWNSPLHF

clone_size: .
v_call: TRBV7-8
d_call: TRBD2
j_call: TRBJ2-7
cdr3_nt: TGTGCCAGCAGGCAGACTAGCGGGAATTACTACGAGCAGTACTTC
cdr3_aa: CASRQTSGNYYEQYF

clone_size: once
v_call: TRBV7-8
d_call: .
j_call: TRBJ2-7
cdr3_nt: TGTGCCAGCAGCCCTCCGGACTATATGGAGCAGTACTTC
cdr3_aa: CASSPPDYMEQYF

clone_size: .
v_call: TRBV5-6
d_call: TRBD2
j_call: TRBJ2-2
cdr3_nt: TGTGCCAGCAGCCGGACTAGCGGGAGCTCCTTAGGGGAGCTGTTTTTT
cdr3_aa: CASSRTSGSSLGELFF

clone_size: .
v_call: TRBV6-1
d_call: TRBD1
j_call: TRBJ1-2
cdr3_nt: TGTGCCAGCAGTGTATACAGGGGTAATGGCTACACCTTC
cdr3_aa: CASSVYRGNGYTF

clone_size: .
v_call: TRBV7-2
d_call: TRBD2
j_call: TRBJ2-3
cdr3_nt: TGTGCCAGCAGCATTAGCGGGGGGAGCACAGATACGCAGTATTTT
cdr3_aa: CASSISGGSTDTQYF

clone_size: .
v_call: TRBV29-1
d_call: .
j_call: TRBJ2-3
cdr3_nt: TGCAGCGTTGAACAGAACACAGATACGCAGTATTTT
cdr3_aa: CSVEQNTDTQYF